This T cell receptor beta chain was obtained from a study of spatial heterogeneity in lung cancer. At the level of the study: There were some 76 donors, all of them untreated patients with early-stage non-small cell lung cancer. Raw sequencing reads included, on average, more than 8.5 appearances of each unique TCR and UMI combination. PBMC collected at follow-up were sequenced when available, a median of roughly 2 years after resection.

Overall study findings and caveats: Circulating ubiquitous expanded tumor TCRs were observed more frequently at resection than at follow-up.

A word on this clonotype: Antigen unknown.

The CDR3 has 13 residues. With 8 bases removed from V and 1 base from J, the gap between germline ends came to 11 bases. The germline V gene has CDR1 MNHEY and CDR2 SVGEGT. TCRdb re-called the 5' RACE reads through MiXCR, storing one row per CDR3 protein. This sample has more than 95,000 distinct CDR3 sequences, with approximately 12% found just once. Described time point: blood at routine non-recurrence follow-up after resection. The input material, whole RNA from tumor, nontumor lung or frozen PBMC, was sequenced unsorted. The sequence was collected from a male donor with early-stage non-small cell lung cancer. The specimen was PBMCs, collected at follow-up. The V gene is TRBV6-2 or TRBV6-3, the J gene TRBJ2-5; no firm D call. The CDR3 coding sequence is TGTGCCAGCTGCGAACTATCCCAAGAGACCCAGTACTTC. This sequence encodes CASCELSQETQYF.